This TCR beta chain was identified in a study of T cell repertoires in cytomegalovirus infection. Study-wide context: The public TCR beta signatures pointed to both CMV infection and matching HLA type. General observations from the study: Cumulative frequency (of public TCR beta family members) identified carriers of CMV plus the relevant HLA. The response measured ex vivo was dominated by TCR beta clonotypes (HLA-C-restricted and CMV-specific).

MiXCR, run by TCRdb on the reads, gives a single entry per CDR3 protein. The sample lists about 180,000 distinct CDR3 sequences; roughly 17% were seen once. This clonotype was seen a handful of times. Its antigen is not identified. This CDR3 region has 16 residues. The V end lost 3 bases, the J end lost 0 bases, and 12 bases lay between the germline ends. CDR1 is SNHLY and CDR2 is FYNNEI in the germline V gene. The origin of this receptor is a human donor in good health (CMV status not recorded). Some clones in this sample may be carry-over from other donors' samples. The chain combines TRBV2 with TRBJ2-1; D might be TRBD1 or TRBD2, each matching 5 bases. The sequenced sample consisted of CD8+ T cells from PBMCs. The CDR3 reads CASSDRGESSYNEQFF. The CDR3 nucleotides read TGTGCCAGCAGTGATCGAGGGGAAAGCTCCTACAATGAGCAGTTCTTC.